This T cell receptor (beta chain) was retrieved from a study of CD8 T cells in Susac syndrome. J gave up 4 bases and V 4 bases, and 7 bases lay outside the gene matches. Per germline, CDR1 SGHDT and CDR2 YYEEEE. This CDR3 has 14 amino acids. Reverse transcription of roughly 0.5 to 1 ug RNA was performed with random hexamers. The CDR3 of TCR beta was amplified by immunoSEQ multiplex PCR across 54 Vbeta and 13 Jbeta. TCRdb re-derived calls from the immunoSEQ multiplex PCR reads in MiXCR, one entry per CDR3 protein. The repertoire consists of 100,000 to 150,000 distinct CDR3 sequences, with 85% to 95% occurring once and the leading ten covering around 0.085%. The multiple sclerosis control group was made up of treatment-naive patients with stable or active relapsing-remitting disease. The CD8+ and CD4+ T cells were negatively isolated, with the TEMRA cells enriched by FACS.

The TCR originated in a human donor with multiple sclerosis. V usage is TRBV5-6 and J usage is TRBJ1-2; 7 bases fit TRBD1. The sample taken for sequencing was CD4+ T cells from PBMCs. CDR3 loop: CASSVRDSIYGYTF. Here the CDR3 DNA reads TGTGCCAGCAGCGTCCGGGACAGTATCTATGGCTACACCTTC.